These T cell receptor beta chains were read from a single sample in a study of T cell responses to AZD1222 COVID-19 vaccine. Method: immunoSEQ multiplex PCR; TCRdb's copy keeps in-frame clones and lacks some. The sample has more than 100,000 clones; roughly 87% are singletons. The specimen was peripheral blood, collected on day 0 of AZD1222 vaccination. The receptors derive from an adult in good health. Both conserved end residues are part of each CDR3. The order of the fields is CDR3 DNA, CDR3 protein, clone size, D gene, J gene, V gene. D genes are given only for firm matches. Size values are once, few and many counts, or a class for expanded clones, and some rows have none.

cdr3_nt: TGTGCCACACGGCCGGGACAAGCTAATTCACCCCTCCACTTT
cdr3_aa: CATRPGQANSPLHF
clone_size: .
d_call: .
j_call: TRBJ1-6
v_call: TRBV10-3

cdr3_nt: TGTGCCACCAGGGCAGCCGAGAACACTGAAGCTTTCTTT
cdr3_aa: CATRAAENTEAFF
clone_size: .
d_call: .
j_call: TRBJ1-1
v_call: TRBV24-1

cdr3_nt: TGCGCCAGCAGCCAAGGGGGGACCGACACTGAAGCTTTCTTT
cdr3_aa: CASSQGGTDTEAFF
clone_size: .
d_call: .
j_call: TRBJ1-1
v_call: TRBV4-1

cdr3_nt: TGTGCCAGCAGCCAAGACCCCACAAGGGCCGGGGAGCTGTTTTTT
cdr3_aa: CASSQDPTRAGELFF
clone_size: few
d_call: .
j_call: TRBJ2-2
v_call: TRBV3-1/TRBV3-2

cdr3_nt: TGTGCCAGCAGCCAAGGGACAGCCCCGAACACTGAAGCTTTCTTT
cdr3_aa: CASSQGTAPNTEAFF
clone_size: .
d_call: .
j_call: TRBJ1-1
v_call: TRBV3-1/TRBV3-2

cdr3_nt: TGTGCCAGCAGCCAAGTTTTACGTTCGGGGGGGAACACCGGGGAGCTGTTTTTT
cdr3_aa: CASSQVLRSGGNTGELFF
clone_size: .
d_call: TRBD2
j_call: TRBJ2-2
v_call: TRBV3-1/TRBV3-2

cdr3_nt: TGTGCCAGCACCCCGGGGGGACAGTTCTATGGCTACACCTTC
cdr3_aa: CASTPGGQFYGYTF
clone_size: .
d_call: TRBD1
j_call: TRBJ1-2
v_call: TRBV27

cdr3_nt: TGTGCCAGCAGCCACAGGGGGCAAGAGACCCAGTACTTC
cdr3_aa: CASSHRGQETQYF
clone_size: .
d_call: TRBD1
j_call: TRBJ2-5
v_call: TRBV3-1/TRBV3-2

cdr3_nt: TGTGCCAGCAGCTTTCTACAGGCGGCGGATTCACCCCTCCACTTT
cdr3_aa: CASSFLQAADSPLHF
clone_size: .
d_call: .
j_call: TRBJ1-6
v_call: TRBV7-8

cdr3_nt: TGTGCCAGCAGCTGGGATTCACCCCTCCACTTT
cdr3_aa: CASSWDSPLHF
clone_size: .
d_call: .
j_call: TRBJ1-6
v_call: TRBV28

cdr3_nt: TGTGCCTGGTCGGGACAGCTAGTCACCTTC
cdr3_aa: CAWSGQLVTF
clone_size: .
d_call: TRBD1
j_call: TRBJ1-2
v_call: TRBV30

cdr3_nt: TGTGCCAGCAGTGAAATGGGCAGCTTGAACACTGAAGCTTTCTTT
cdr3_aa: CASSEMGSLNTEAFF
clone_size: .
d_call: .
j_call: TRBJ1-1
v_call: TRBV6-1

cdr3_nt: TGTGCCAGCAGTGTAAGATGGGAGGGTGAAAAACTGTTTTTT
cdr3_aa: CASSVRWEGEKLFF
clone_size: .
d_call: .
j_call: TRBJ1-4
v_call: TRBV2

cdr3_nt: TGTGCCAGCTCACCAGGGACAGGGAGAGGTGGCTACACCTTC
cdr3_aa: CASSPGTGRGGYTF
clone_size: .
d_call: TRBD1
j_call: TRBJ1-2
v_call: TRBV18

cdr3_nt: TGTGCCAGCAGCTTCTCTCCCCCAGATACGCAGTATTTT
cdr3_aa: CASSFSPPDTQYF
clone_size: .
d_call: .
j_call: TRBJ2-3
v_call: TRBV5-5

cdr3_nt: TGTGCCAGCAGCTTAGAGCAGGGGGCGGATCAGCCCCAGCATTTT
cdr3_aa: CASSLEQGADQPQHF
clone_size: .
d_call: TRBD1
j_call: TRBJ1-5
v_call: TRBV7-2

cdr3_nt: TGTGCCAGCAGTTACGCGACAGGGCCCGGGACCCAGTACTTC
cdr3_aa: CASSYATGPGTQYF
clone_size: .
d_call: TRBD1
j_call: TRBJ2-5
v_call: TRBV6-2/TRBV6-3

cdr3_nt: TGTGCCAGCAGCCCTTTGGGCGCGTTTAGCTATGGCTACACCTTC
cdr3_aa: CASSPLGAFSYGYTF
clone_size: .
d_call: .
j_call: TRBJ1-2
v_call: TRBV4-2

cdr3_nt: TGTGCCAGCTCACCCGGGACAATCTACGGGGAGCTGTTTTTT
cdr3_aa: CASSPGTIYGELFF
clone_size: .
d_call: .
j_call: TRBJ2-2
v_call: TRBV18

cdr3_nt: TGTGCCAGCAGTTACGGGGGGCGGGGGTACGAGCAGTACTTC
cdr3_aa: CASSYGGRGYEQYF
clone_size: .
d_call: .
j_call: TRBJ2-7
v_call: TRBV6-5

cdr3_nt: TGCGCCAGCAACCAGGAAGCACGACTGTCGGGGCGACACACTGAAGCTTTCTTT
cdr3_aa: CASNQEARLSGRHTEAFF
clone_size: few
d_call: .
j_call: TRBJ1-1
v_call: TRBV5-1

cdr3_nt: TGTGCCAGCAGTGTGGGCTACGGGGAGCAGTACTTC
cdr3_aa: CASSVGYGEQYF
clone_size: .
d_call: .
j_call: TRBJ2-7
v_call: TRBV12-3/TRBV12-4

cdr3_nt: TGTGCCAGCAGCGCGGGACAGGATTACAATGAGCAGTTCTTC
cdr3_aa: CASSAGQDYNEQFF
clone_size: .
d_call: TRBD1
j_call: TRBJ2-1
v_call: TRBV5-6

cdr3_nt: TGTGCCAGCAGCGGATTTACTAGCGACAGAAACAATGAGCAGTTCTTC
cdr3_aa: CASSGFTSDRNNEQFF
clone_size: .
d_call: TRBD2
j_call: TRBJ2-1
v_call: TRBV9

cdr3_nt: TGTGCCAGCAGTTACTCCCTCTGGGGCTCTGGAAACACCATATATTTT
cdr3_aa: CASSYSLWGSGNTIYF
clone_size: .
d_call: .
j_call: TRBJ1-3
v_call: TRBV6-6

cdr3_nt: TGTGCTAGTGGTTTGGTACCGGCAGGGTCTTCAATTGAGCAGTTCTTC
cdr3_aa: CASGLVPAGSSIEQFF
clone_size: .
d_call: .
j_call: TRBJ2-1
v_call: TRBV12-5

cdr3_nt: TGTGCCAGTAGTATGGGGAGCGGGACAGGGAACTCCTACGAGCAGTACTTC
cdr3_aa: CASSMGSGTGNSYEQYF
clone_size: .
d_call: TRBD1
j_call: TRBJ2-7
v_call: TRBV19

cdr3_nt: TGCGCCAGCTCGATCAGGCTAGCGAACACCGGGGAGCTGTTTTTT
cdr3_aa: CASSIRLANTGELFF
clone_size: once
d_call: .
j_call: TRBJ2-2
v_call: TRBV4-3

cdr3_nt: TGTGCCAGCAGCACCAGAAACACCGGGGAGCTGTTTTTT
cdr3_aa: CASSTRNTGELFF
clone_size: .
d_call: .
j_call: TRBJ2-2
v_call: TRBV12-3/TRBV12-4

cdr3_nt: TGTGCCAGCAGTTCAGGTCCTGTCCGGGGGGATACGCAGTATTTT
cdr3_aa: CASSSGPVRGDTQYF
clone_size: .
d_call: .
j_call: TRBJ2-3
v_call: TRBV5-5

cdr3_nt: TGTGCCAGCAGCGGACTGGACAGGCCGAATGCCTACGAGCAGTACTTC
cdr3_aa: CASSGLDRPNAYEQYF
clone_size: .
d_call: TRBD1
j_call: TRBJ2-7
v_call: TRBV6-2/TRBV6-3

cdr3_nt: TGTGCCAGCAGCGGGATTCAAACAGGGGGTCACGAGCAGTACTTC
cdr3_aa: CASSGIQTGGHEQYF
clone_size: .
d_call: TRBD1
j_call: TRBJ2-7
v_call: TRBV13

cdr3_nt: TGCAGCGTTGAAGATCCACAGGGGATAAACGAAAAACTGTTTTTT
cdr3_aa: CSVEDPQGINEKLFF
clone_size: .
d_call: TRBD1
j_call: TRBJ1-4
v_call: TRBV29-1

cdr3_nt: TGTGCCAGCAGTGACATACAGGGGGCAACCAACGTCCTGACTTTC
cdr3_aa: CASSDIQGATNVLTF
clone_size: .
d_call: TRBD1
j_call: TRBJ2-6
v_call: TRBV6-1

cdr3_nt: TGTGCCAGCAGCACCCACATGAGGGGTAGGAGCACTGAAGCTTTCTTT
cdr3_aa: CASSTHMRGRSTEAFF
clone_size: .
d_call: .
j_call: TRBJ1-1
v_call: TRBV7-8

cdr3_nt: TGTGCCAGCAGTGAGGTAGGGGCGGGGGACACTGAAGCTTTCTTT
cdr3_aa: CASSEVGAGDTEAFF
clone_size: .
d_call: .
j_call: TRBJ1-1
v_call: TRBV25-1

cdr3_nt: TGTGCCAGCAGCGTAGCGGGGGGCGTAGGGGTCTACGAGCAGTACTTC
cdr3_aa: CASSVAGGVGVYEQYF
clone_size: .
d_call: .
j_call: TRBJ2-7
v_call: TRBV9

cdr3_nt: TGCGCCAGCAGCAGGGGTTCCTACGAGCAGTACTTC
cdr3_aa: CASSRGSYEQYF
clone_size: .
d_call: .
j_call: TRBJ2-7
v_call: TRBV5-1

cdr3_nt: TGTGCCAGCAGCCATGGACAAGGGACAGGGGGCAATCAGCCCCAGCATTTT
cdr3_aa: CASSHGQGTGGNQPQHF
clone_size: .
d_call: TRBD1
j_call: TRBJ1-5
v_call: TRBV3-1/TRBV3-2

cdr3_nt: TGTGCCAGCAGCTTAGGAGCAGGGACAGATACGCAGTATTTT
cdr3_aa: CASSLGAGTDTQYF
clone_size: .
d_call: .
j_call: TRBJ2-3
v_call: TRBV7-9

cdr3_nt: TGTGCCAGCAGCCAAGGGGTAGCGGGGGAGACCCAGTACTTC
cdr3_aa: CASSQGVAGETQYF
clone_size: few
d_call: TRBD2
j_call: TRBJ2-5
v_call: TRBV3-1/TRBV3-2

cdr3_nt: TGTGCCAGTAGTATCTCAGGGACCTCCTACGAGCAGTACTTC
cdr3_aa: CASSISGTSYEQYF
clone_size: .
d_call: .
j_call: TRBJ2-7
v_call: TRBV19

cdr3_nt: TGTGCCAGCAGTGAAGCGGCAGTACAGGGGGCGGGTGAGCAGTTCTTC
cdr3_aa: CASSEAAVQGAGEQFF
clone_size: .
d_call: TRBD1
j_call: TRBJ2-1
v_call: TRBV2

cdr3_nt: TGTGCCAGCAGTGCCACCGGGACAGGGGCTGAAGCTTTCTTT
cdr3_aa: CASSATGTGAEAFF
clone_size: once
d_call: TRBD1
j_call: TRBJ1-1
v_call: TRBV6-4

cdr3_nt: TGTGCCAGCACTCCCTTGAGTTTCCAGTACTTC
cdr3_aa: CASTPLSFQYF
clone_size: .
d_call: .
j_call: TRBJ2-7
v_call: TRBV2

cdr3_nt: TGTGCCAGCAGCCCGGGCGATTGGGAAAAACTGTTTTTT
cdr3_aa: CASSPGDWEKLFF
clone_size: .
d_call: .
j_call: TRBJ1-4
v_call: TRBV7-6

cdr3_nt: TGTGCCAGCAGTTCGACGAGCGGGAGTGAGGATCAGTACTTC
cdr3_aa: CASSSTSGSEDQYF
clone_size: .
d_call: TRBD2
j_call: TRBJ2-4
v_call: TRBV27

cdr3_nt: TGTGCCACCTTAGGACAGGGCCAAGAGACCCAGTACTTC
cdr3_aa: CATLGQGQETQYF
clone_size: once
d_call: .
j_call: TRBJ2-5
v_call: TRBV21-1

cdr3_nt: TGTGCCAGCAGCCAAGTACAGACTAATGAAAAACTGTTTTTT
cdr3_aa: CASSQVQTNEKLFF
clone_size: .
d_call: .
j_call: TRBJ1-4
v_call: TRBV14

cdr3_nt: TGCGCCAGTAACCTAAGGGGGAATCCGGACACTGAAGCTTTCTTT
cdr3_aa: CASNLRGNPDTEAFF
clone_size: .
d_call: .
j_call: TRBJ1-1
v_call: TRBV5-1

cdr3_nt: TGTGCCAGCAGCCACTGGGGACGGGACAGGGTCCGGTCTTTCTTT
cdr3_aa: CASSHWGRDRVRSFF
clone_size: .
d_call: TRBD1
j_call: TRBJ1-1
v_call: TRBV3-1/TRBV3-2

cdr3_nt: TGCGCCAGCAGTAATGACAACTCCTACAATGAGCAGTTCTTC
cdr3_aa: CASSNDNSYNEQFF
clone_size: .
d_call: .
j_call: TRBJ2-1
v_call: TRBV5-1

cdr3_nt: TGTGCCAGCAGCTTAGCCGCCAGATCTAGCGGACACCGATACGAGCAGTACTTC
cdr3_aa: CASSLAARSSGHRYEQYF
clone_size: .
d_call: TRBD2
j_call: TRBJ2-7
v_call: TRBV7-9

cdr3_nt: TGCAGCGTTGTGGGACAGGGAGCCCGAGCTTTCTTT
cdr3_aa: CSVVGQGARAFF
clone_size: once
d_call: TRBD1
j_call: TRBJ1-1
v_call: TRBV29-1